This TCR beta chain was found in a study of T-cell memory formation after mild COVID-19. Study-wide findings and caveats: What remained unconfirmed was the SARS-CoV-2 specificity of second-wave clones peaking on day 37. Contracting clones from day 15 to 85 had balanced CD4/CD8; later expanders favoured CD4+.

As for this clonotype: The antigen remains unidentified.

TCRdb analysed the 5' RACE reads with MiXCR anew, one entry per CDR3 protein. Of about 82,000 distinct CDR3 sequences detected, less than 15% appear once; the ten largest clones hold around two fifths. The receptor was isolated from a man aged 18-30 years who had mild COVID-19 (a few samples of this study predate the infection). Cell type and time point are not known. The sequenced sample consisted of PBMCs or a T cell subset sorted from them (not recorded which).

CDR3 in DNA: TGTGCCAGCAGCTACAGGGGGTTTAACACTGAAGCTTTCTTT. Translation gives CASSYRGFNTEAFF. This chain links TRBV6-5 with TRBJ1-1; TRBD1 matches at 8 bases. J was trimmed by 2 bases and V by 6 bases; bases with no gene match: 5. CDR3 length equals 14 residues. Germline V CDR1 and CDR2: MNHEY, SVGAGI.